This is a list of T cell receptor beta chains from one sample in a study of cytomegalovirus exposure and HLA in healthy donors. Sequencing used immunoSEQ multiplex PCR; TCRdb keeps in-frame clones, though not all of them. The specimen's table records 45,000 to 50,000 clones. Sequencing used PBMCs. The receptors were gathered from a male donor in good health and CMV-seronegative. CDR3s include the opening cysteine and the closing phenylalanine or tryptophan. D genes are given only for firm matches.

v_gene	d_gene	j_gene	CDR3aa	CDR3nt
TRBV18	TRBD1	TRBJ1-1	CASSRNTGEFNTEAFF	TGTGCCAGCTCACGAAACACAGGGGAGTTTAACACTGAAGCTTTCTTT
TRBV30	-	TRBJ1-2	CAYPTRRTPLWRDYGYTF	TGTGCCTACCCGACCAGGCGGACCCCACTGTGGAGGGACTATGGCTACACCTTC
TRBV9	-	TRBJ2-7	CASSVEASAEQYF	TGTGCCAGCAGCGTCGAAGCCAGCGCCGAGCAGTACTTC
TRBV30	-	TRBJ1-2	CAWSAWGSHGYTF	TGTGCCTGGAGTGCATGGGGCAGTCATGGCTACACCTTC
TRBV7-3	TRBD1	TRBJ1-2	CASSPGTGGGYGYTF	TGTGCCAGCAGCCCAGGGACAGGGGGAGGGTATGGCTACACCTTC
TRBV5-1	-	TRBJ2-3	CASSLGGPRDTQYF	TGCGCCAGCAGCTTGGGGGGGCCAAGGGATACGCAGTATTTT
TRBV5-1	TRBD1	TRBJ2-7	CASSTGQGLLSEQYF	TGCGCCAGCAGCACAGGACAGGGCCTATTGAGCGAGCAGTACTTC
TRBV6-4	-	TRBJ1-5	CASSERGNQPQHF	TGTGCCAGCAGTGAGCGGGGCAATCAGCCCCAGCATTTT
TRBV4-1	-	TRBJ2-3	CASSHPGPDTQYF	TGCGCCAGCAGCCATCCAGGGCCGGATACGCAGTATTTT
TRBV29-1	-	TRBJ2-7	CSVAESSYEQYF	TGCAGCGTTGCTGAGAGCTCCTACGAGCAGTACTTC
TRBV5-4	-	TRBJ1-6	CASSPGPSTYNSPLHF	TGTGCCAGCAGCCCGGGTCCCAGTACCTATAATTCACCCCTCCACTTT
TRBV6-5	TRBD1	TRBJ1-2	CASSGGGTDGYTF	TGTGCCAGCAGCGGGGGTGGGACAGATGGCTACACCTTC
TRBV6-5	-	TRBJ2-2	CASSYLSTGELFF	TGTGCCAGCAGTTATCTCTCTACCGGGGAGCTGTTTTTT
TRBV18	TRBD1	TRBJ1-1	CASSPGGQGKSEAFF	TGTGCCAGCTCACCTGGTGGACAGGGGAAGTCTGAAGCTTTCTTT
TRBV29-1	TRBD1	TRBJ2-7	CSVDTWTGESYEQYF	TGCAGCGTTGATACGTGGACAGGGGAGTCGTACGAGCAGTACTTC
TRBV14	-	TRBJ2-4	CASSQVGGPKNIQYF	TGTGCCAGCAGCCAAGTAGGAGGGCCCAAAAACATTCAGTACTTC
TRBV30	-	TRBJ1-2	CASSPSGYYGYTF	TGTGCCTCCTCCCCCTCGGGGTACTATGGCTACACCTTC
TRBV6-6	-	TRBJ2-7	CASSNTLNRGPYEQYF	TGTGCCAGCAGCAACACTCTTAACCGGGGTCCCTACGAGCAGTACTTC
TRBV7-9	-	TRBJ2-5	CASSLLPETQYF	TGTGCCAGCAGCTTACTACCGGAGACCCAGTACTTC
TRBV5-1	-	TRBJ2-5	CASSGVAGGETQYF	TGCGCCAGCAGCGGTGTCGCTGGGGGGGAGACCCAGTACTTC
TRBV13	TRBD1	TRBJ2-7	CASSFGQGTHEQYF	TGTGCCAGCAGCTTTGGACAGGGAACCCACGAGCAGTACTTC
TRBV6-1	-	TRBJ2-7	CASSLTLREREQYF	TGTGCCAGCAGTCTCACCCTCAGGGAACGTGAGCAGTACTTC
TRBV4-3	-	TRBJ2-1	CASSAQGYEQFF	TGCGCCAGCAGCGCCCAGGGCTATGAGCAGTTCTTC
TRBV5-1	TRBD2	TRBJ2-7	CASSGGTSDSYEQYF	TGCGCCAGCAGCGGGGGGACTAGCGATTCCTACGAGCAGTACTTC
TRBV19	-	TRBJ2-7	CASSTIGLSEGYEQYF	TGTGCCAGTAGTACCATCGGACTATCTGAGGGATACGAGCAGTACTTC
TRBV25-1	-	TRBJ1-1	CASREQGSKGEAFF	TGTGCCAGCAGGGAACAGGGCAGTAAAGGTGAAGCTTTCTTT
TRBV30	-	TRBJ2-7	CAWRTPRTASTYEQYF	TGTGCCTGGAGGACGCCTAGGACAGCCTCCACCTACGAGCAGTACTTC
TRBV5-4	TRBD2	TRBJ2-3	CASSPAPSGGAPDTQYF	TGTGCCAGCAGCCCTGCTCCTAGCGGGGGGGCCCCAGATACGCAGTATTTT
TRBV2	-	TRBJ1-5	CASKEGSVQPQHF	TGTGCCAGCAAAGAGGGATCGGTTCAGCCCCAGCATTTT
TRBV7-6	-	TRBJ1-1	CASRFGAANTEAFF	TGTGCCAGCAGGTTTGGGGCGGCGAACACTGAAGCTTTCTTT
TRBV7-6	-	TRBJ2-7	CASSLGQITSYEQYF	TGTGCCAGCAGCTTAGGACAGATAACCTCCTACGAGCAGTACTTC
TRBV9	-	TRBJ2-7	CASSVGAAYEQYF	TGTGCCAGCAGCGTAGGGGCAGCCTACGAGCAGTACTTC
TRBV2	TRBD2	TRBJ2-1	CASSWTSPSDNEQFF	TGTGCCAGCAGTTGGACTAGCCCCTCCGACAATGAGCAGTTCTTC
TRBV6-1	-	TRBJ1-3	CASSGLRYSGNTIYF	TGTGCCAGCAGTGGACTCCGCTACTCTGGAAACACCATATATTTT
TRBV4-1	TRBD1	TRBJ2-7	CASSHPTPGTGTYEQYF	TGCGCCAGCAGCCACCCCACTCCGGGGACAGGCACCTACGAGCAGTACTTC
TRBV5-8	TRBD1	TRBJ1-1	CASSRRGLVTEAFF	TGTGCCAGCAGTCGAAGGGGGCTGGTCACTGAAGCTTTCTTT
TRBV7-9	-	TRBJ2-7	CASSFAGYEQYF	TGTGCCAGCAGCTTTGCGGGCTACGAGCAGTACTTC
TRBV6-5	TRBD1	TRBJ2-7	CASSRTGFNEQYF	TGTGCCAGCAGTCGGACAGGGTTCAACGAGCAGTACTTC
TRBV20-1	-	TRBJ1-2	CSAISGLGYTF	TGCAGTGCTATATCAGGGCTTGGCTACACCTTC
TRBV7-8	TRBD2	TRBJ2-4	CASSWTSGGPVAKNIQYF	TGTGCCAGCAGCTGGACTAGCGGGGGTCCAGTAGCCAAAAACATTCAGTACTTC
TRBV6-6	TRBD1	TRBJ1-1	CASSYSNRGEAFF	TGTGCCAGCAGTTACTCGAACAGGGGTGAAGCTTTCTTT
TRBV25-1	TRBD1	TRBJ2-5	CASSASGQAAGETQYF	TGTGCCAGCAGCGCTTCCGGACAGGCCGCGGGAGAGACCCAGTACTTC
TRBV30	TRBD1	TRBJ2-7	CAWRLGQGARYEQYF	TGTGCCTGGAGGTTAGGACAGGGGGCGCGTTACGAGCAGTACTTC
TRBV6-1	-	TRBJ2-1	CASSDWALNEQFF	TGTGCCAGCAGTGACTGGGCCCTCAATGAGCAGTTCTTC
TRBV4-2	TRBD2	TRBJ2-7	CASSLPSGGLTYEQYF	TGTGCCAGCAGCCTTCCTAGCGGGGGCCTCACCTACGAGCAGTACTTC
TRBV14	-	TRBJ1-1	CASSQDQAGRTEAFF	TGTGCCAGCAGCCAAGATCAAGCAGGGCGGACTGAAGCTTTCTTT
TRBV7-6	-	TRBJ1-1	CASSLGSGGGETEAFF	TGTGCCAGCAGCTTAGGTAGCGGCGGAGGGGAGACTGAAGCTTTCTTT
TRBV6-5	TRBD2	TRBJ2-7	CASTRLAGNEQYF	TGTGCCAGCACAAGACTAGCGGGGAACGAGCAGTACTTC
TRBV5-6	-	TRBJ1-5	CASSLRSQPQHF	TGTGCCAGCAGCTTGCGGAGTCAGCCCCAGCATTTT
TRBV29-1	-	TRBJ2-1	CSAPGRRGPYNEQFF	TGCAGCGCCCCGGGGCGGCGGGGACCTTACAATGAGCAGTTCTTC